These 25 T cell receptor beta chains came from one sample sequenced in a study of CD8 T cells in ankylosing spondylitis. TCRdb reprocessed the 5' RACE reads with MiXCR, giving one entry per CDR3 protein. The profile shows 150,000 to 200,000 distinct CDR3 sequences, 9.5% to 15% of them singletons. The specimen was blood, either unsorted or a sorted T cell fraction (not recorded which). These receptors came from a male donor with ankylosing spondylitis or in good health (not recorded which).

A few counts support this clonotype. The chain uses TRBV27 and TRBJ1-1; no definite D call. The CDR3 covers 15 residues. The V end was cut by 5 bases, the J end by 1 base, with 14 bases between. Germline V CDR1 and CDR2: MNHEY, SMNVEV (reference sequence). CDR3 sequence reads: CASSPVLGRNTEAFF. In DNA form, the CDR3 reads TGTGCCAGCAGTCCCGTTTTGGGGAGGAACACTGAAGCTTTCTTT.

This clonotype was detected only a few times. The rearrangement uses TRBV9 and TRBJ2-2; D remains ambiguous. CDR3 length: 14 amino acids. V lost 0 bases to trimming and J lost 0 bases, with 3 bases between them. The V gene's germline CDR1 is SGDLS and CDR2 YYNGEE. Written as DNA, the CDR3 is TGTGCCAGCAGCGTAGGGACGAACACCGGGGAGCTGTTTTTT. Residues: CASSVGTNTGELFF.

This clonotype has only a few counts. V gene TRBV30 combines with J gene TRBJ1-1; perhaps TRBD1 as D (6 bases). The V gene lost 5 bases and the J gene lost 0 bases, with 7 bases spanning the gap. Germline CDR1 and CDR2: GTSNPN and SVGIG (reference sequence). CDR3 length equals 12 residues. The CDR3: CAWGQLNTEAFF. The CDR3 region has the DNA TGTGCCTGGGGACAGTTGAACACTGAAGCTTTCTTT.

The chain links TRBV2 to TRBJ2-1; 7 bases map to TRBD2. Germline CDR1 and CDR2: SNHLY and FYNNEI. The CDR3 is 14 residues long. V lost 0 bases and J lost 8; bases outside the gene matches: 4. CDR3 sequence reads: CASSEAGGRDEQFF. The CDR3 region has the DNA TGTGCCAGCAGTGAAGCGGGGGGGAGGGATGAGCAGTTCTTC.

This clonotype turned up a few times. V gene TRBV6-1 combines with J gene TRBJ1-2; tentatively, D is TRBD1 (5 bases). V shed 5 bases and J shed 2 bases, with 12 bases lying between them. Germline-derived CDR1 and CDR2 are MNHNS and SASEGT. The CDR3 runs 14 residues. DNA for the CDR3: TGTGCCAGCAGTCGCCGTGGGGGGAACTATGGCTACACCTTC. Translating gives CASSRRGGNYGYTF.

This chain uses TRBV11-2 with TRBJ2-1; the match to TRBD2 covers 16 bases. This CDR3 spans 21 amino acids. Germline V lookup: CDR1 SGHAT, CDR2 FQNNGV. Trimming took 0 bases from V and 0 from J; bases not matched to a gene: 8. The CDR3 coding sequence is TGTGCCAGCAGCTTAGAACCCGGGACTAGCGGGGGGGCCCGCTCCTACAATGAGCAGTTCTTC. This gives the protein CASSLEPGTSGGARSYNEQFF. Filled out from reference TRBV11-2 and TRBJ2-1, the complete variable domain reads EAGVAQSPRYKIIEKRQSVAFWCNPISGHATLYWYQQILGQGPKLLIQFQNNGVVDDSQLPKDRFSAERLKGVDSTLKIQPAKLEDSAVYLCASSLEPGTSGGARSYNEQFFGPGTRLTVL.

The chain links TRBV20-1 to TRBJ2-5; 9 nucleotides match TRBD1. The CDR3 extends over 14 amino acids. Germline lookup yields CDR1 DFQATT and CDR2 SNEGSKA (reference sequence). J was trimmed by 1 base and V by 6 bases; bases with no gene match: 6. As DNA, the CDR3 is TGCAGTGCCCGGACAGGGGAAGCCCAAGAGACCCAGTACTTC. It is translated as CSARTGEAQETQYF.

In this sample, this clonotype turned up a few times. The chain couples TRBV2 to TRBJ1-1, with D perhaps TRBD1 (5 bases). CDR1 is SNHLY and CDR2 is FYNNEI in the germline V gene. This CDR3 is built from 12 residues. V was shortened by 8 bases and J by 5 bases, with 12 bases between the two germline ends. The CDR3 here is CASPIQGTEAFF. In DNA form, the CDR3 reads TGTGCCAGCCCTATCCAGGGAACTGAAGCTTTCTTT.

This clonotype appeared a few times. This chain joins TRBV27 and TRBJ1-1; D gene uncertain. V was pared by 2 bases and J by 8 bases, with 12 bases between. Germline CDR1 MNHEY, CDR2 SMNVEV (reference sequence). The CDR3 sequence is 13 residues long. The chain's CDR3 is CASSLMLAGEAFF. The CDR3 DNA reads as TGTGCCAGCAGTTTAATGCTCGCGGGCGAAGCTTTCTTT.

This clonotype occurred a few times. This chain uses TRBV6-1 with TRBJ2-5, with D unclear. CDR3 length equals 12 residues. Deletions cut 6 bases from V and 5 bases from J, with 10 bases between. Germline CDR1 is MNHNS and CDR2 is SASEGT. The DNA for the CDR3 is TGTGCCAGCAGAGGGATTGCGGAGACCCAGTACTTC. Its protein product is CASRGIAETQYF.

The genes are TRBV7-2 and TRBJ2-7; possibly TRBD2 for D (6 bases). From germline, CDR1 is SGHTA and CDR2 FQGNSA. V was shortened by 7 bases and J by 2 bases, with 12 bases between the two germline ends. The CDR3 loop spans 13 amino acids. CDR3 amino acids: CASNYRGTYEQYF. CDR3 sequence (DNA): TGTGCCAGCAACTATCGGGGGACCTACGAGCAGTACTTC.

This chain uses TRBV4-1 with TRBJ1-1; 7 bases fit TRBD1. Germline CDR1 reads MGHRA; CDR2 reads YSYEKL. This CDR3 is 15 amino acids long. The trim removed 1 base at V and 1 base at J, leaving 3 bases unmatched. The CDR3 DNA follows: TGCGCCAGCAGCCAAGGTGGACAGGCGAACACTGAAGCTTTCTTT. It codes for CASSQGGQANTEAFF.

This clonotype has a count of ten or more. The CDR3 nucleotides read TGCAGCGTTACGGGACAGGGCTACGAGCAGTACTTC. Its translation is CSVTGQGYEQYF. The rearrangement joins TRBV29-1 to TRBJ2-7; 9 nucleotides align to TRBD1. The trim removed 5 bases at V and 3 bases at J, leaving 2 bases unmatched. This CDR3 spans 12 amino acids. Germline lookup yields CDR1 SQVTM and CDR2 ANQGSEA.

V gene TRBV12-3 or TRBV12-4 combines with J gene TRBJ1-2; tentatively, D is TRBD1 (6 bases). The CDR3 consists of 13 residues. V lost 6 bases and J 8 bases, leaving 16 bases between the germline ends. The CDR3 loop reads CASSPLGGFGYTF. CDR3 DNA: TGTGCCAGCAGCCCCTTAGGGGGGTTCGGCTACACCTTC.

This clonotype was counted ten times or more. This chain links TRBV4-1 with TRBJ1-1, with 7 bases matching TRBD1. The ends lost 5 bases at V and 5 bases at J; junction bases unmatched: 17. CDR1 MGHRA and CDR2 YSYEKL come from the germline V gene. CDR3 length: 17 amino acids. The CDR3 region is CASSDLSMTGFKTEAFF. DNA of the CDR3: TGCGCCAGCAGCGACCTATCCATGACAGGGTTCAAGACTGAAGCTTTCTTT.

In its sample, this clonotype was seen a few times. The chain uses TRBV12-3 or TRBV12-4 and TRBJ2-4; a possible D gene is TRBD1 (5 bases). This CDR3 comprises 13 residues. V was trimmed by 8 bases and J by 4 bases, leaving 12 bases between them. In DNA, the CDR3 is TGTGCCAGCTGTGACAGTTTGAAAAACATTCAGTACTTC. Translating it yields CASCDSLKNIQYF.

The J gene is TRBJ2-7, the V gene TRBV5-5, with D possibly being TRBD1 (6 bases). Germline V CDR1 and CDR2: SGHKS, YYEKEE (reference sequence). This CDR3 is 16 amino acids long. V lost 0 bases to trimming and J lost 3 bases, with 16 bases between them. The CDR3 loop reads CASSLAIQGLNYEQYF. In DNA, the CDR3 is TGTGCCAGCAGCTTGGCGATACAGGGCCTGAACTACGAGCAGTACTTC.

The CDR3 region has the DNA TGCAGTGCTAGAGTCCCAGGGAAAAGCACCGGGGAGCTGTTTTTT. Amino acid sequence: CSARVPGKSTGELFF. The rearrangement links TRBV20-1 to TRBJ2-2, with D perhaps TRBD1 (5 bases). This CDR3 has 15 residues. V was clipped by 1 base and J by 4 bases, with 13 bases between them. Germline V gene lookup returns CDR1 DFQATT and CDR2 SNEGSKA (reference sequence).

This clonotype was found a few times. This chain links TRBV2 with TRBJ2-7, with a weak D call TRBD2 (5 bases). The CDR3 loop spans 14 amino acids. CDR1 and CDR2 from the germline V gene are SNHLY and FYNNEI. V was clipped by 8 bases and J by 2 bases, with 16 bases between them. CDR3 nucleotides: TGTGCCAGCCTGGACTTGACCGGAGCCTACGAGCAGTACTTC. This sequence encodes CASLDLTGAYEQYF.

There are many counts of this clonotype. The V call is TRBV5-1, the J call TRBJ1-1; D remains unclear. CDR1 is SGHRS and CDR2 is YFSETQ in the germline V gene. Trimming removed 3 bases at V and 1 base at J, with 7 bases between. CDR3 length equals 13 residues. CDR3 sequence: CASSSVPNTEAFF. In DNA form, the CDR3 reads TGCGCCAGCAGCTCCGTTCCGAACACTGAAGCTTTCTTT.

The chain employs TRBV12-3 or TRBV12-4 and TRBJ1-1, with a weak D call TRBD1 (5 bases). The length of the CDR3 is 13 residues. Deletions cut 3 bases from V and 5 bases from J, with 10 bases between. CDR3 amino acids: CASSFEAGTEAFF. The CDR3, as DNA: TGTGCCAGCAGTTTTGAAGCAGGGACTGAAGCTTTCTTT.

In its sample, this clonotype was seen a few times. The chain uses TRBV4-1 and TRBJ2-1, with TRBD2 matching 12 bases. The germline V gene encodes CDR1 MGHRA and CDR2 YSYEKL. The V segment lost 0 bases and the J segment 3 bases; nucleotides outside the gene matches: 3. The CDR3 runs to 17 residues. In DNA form, the CDR3 reads TGCGCCAGCAGCCAAGAGACTAGCGGGAGAATCTACAATGAGCAGTTCTTC. Translating it yields CASSQETSGRIYNEQFF.

This clonotype was counted a few times. The chain carries TRBV7-8 and TRBJ2-7; 8 bases agree with TRBD2. Germline values: CDR1 SGHVS, CDR2 FQNEAQ. V shed 5 bases and J 4 bases; nucleotides not matched to a gene: 13. CDR3 length: 16 amino acids. CDR3 protein: CASSLRGAGGGYEQYF. In nucleotides, the CDR3 is TGTGCCAGCAGCCTGCGTGGGGCGGGAGGCGGATACGAGCAGTACTTC. Supplemented by reference TRBV7-8 and TRBJ2-7, the full variable domain reads GAGVSQSPRYKVAKRGQDVALRCDPISGHVSLFWYQQALGQGPEFLTYFQNEAQLDKSGLPSDRFFAERPEGSVSTLKIQRTQQEDSAVYLCASSLRGAGGGYEQYFGPGTRLTVT.

The chain links TRBV9 to TRBJ2-5; D not resolved. Germline CDR1 SGDLS, CDR2 YYNGEE. CDR3 length: 13 amino acids. V gave up 0 bases and J gave up 5 bases, with 8 bases separating them. The CDR3 sequence is CASSVGQWETQYF. The CDR3 nucleotides read TGTGCCAGCAGCGTAGGACAATGGGAGACCCAGTACTTC.

The chain is built from TRBV29-1 and TRBJ2-6; no firm D call. This CDR3 has 16 amino acids. V lost 0 bases, J lost 4 bases, and 13 bases lay in between. Germline V gene lookup returns CDR1 SQVTM and CDR2 ANQGSEA. CDR3 sequence: CSVEDWSERGANVLTF. The DNA of the CDR3 is TGCAGCGTTGAAGATTGGTCGGAGAGGGGGGCCAACGTCCTGACTTTC.